Each of the 12 T cell receptor beta chains below was sequenced from the same sample in a study of cytomegalovirus exposure and HLA in healthy donors. The study ran its PCR with 60 Vbeta and 13 Jbeta primers. The method was immunoSEQ multiplex PCR; TCRdb's version includes in-frame clones alone and lacks a portion of them. Here the sample spans 150,000 to 200,000 clones, approximately 80% being singletons. The material sequenced was PBMCs. These receptor sequences come from a woman under 30 in good health and CMV-seropositive.

This clone was recorded once. In nucleotides, the CDR3 is TGCGCCAGCAGCCAAGTAACTGATACCTACGAGCAGTACTTC. It translates to CASSQVTDTYEQYF. The rearrangement joins TRBV4-1 to TRBJ2-7; D is undetermined. CDR3 length: 14 residues. The V gene lost 1 base and the J gene lost 2 bases, with 9 bases spanning the gap. Germline-derived CDR1 and CDR2 are MGHRA and YSYEKL.

The chain couples TRBV2 to TRBJ1-1; D unclear. Germline V gives CDR1 SNHLY, CDR2 FYNNEI. The CDR3 length is 13 residues. Trimming took off 1 base at V and 4 bases at J, with 7 bases between the two ends. In DNA form, the CDR3 reads TGTGCCAGCAGTGAAGGGCGGATCACTGAAGCTTTCTTT. Translation gives CASSEGRITEAFF. Drawing the rest from reference TRBV2 and TRBJ1-1, the complete variable domain is EPEVTQTPSHQVTQMGQEVILRCVPISNHLYFYWYRQILGQKVEFLVSFYNNEISEKSEIFDDQFSVERPDGSNFTLKIRSTKLEDSAMYFCASSEGRITEAFFGQGTRLTVV.

This chain uses TRBV13 with TRBJ2-3; D is possibly TRBD2 (5 bases). Trimming removed 4 bases at V and 8 bases at J, with 13 bases between. Germline V lookup: CDR1 PRHDT, CDR2 FYEKMQ (reference sequence). The CDR3 sequence is 13 residues long. CDR3 sequence (DNA): TGTGCCAGCAGCTCGCGGGTTACGGGTACGCAGTATTTT. It encodes CASSSRVTGTQYF.

This clone was seen once. This chain connects TRBV13 to TRBJ1-6; no reliable D call. The CDR3 loop spans 18 amino acids. Germline V gene data show CDR1 as PRHDT and CDR2 as FYEKMQ (reference sequence). The V end lost 3 bases, the J end lost 0 bases, and 15 bases lay between the germline ends. CDR3 sequence reads: CASSFSYGLSSYNSPLHF. The CDR3 nucleotides are TGTGCCAGCAGCTTCAGTTATGGACTAAGCTCCTATAATTCACCCCTCCACTTT.

This rearrangement joins TRBV10-3 to TRBJ2-7, with 7 bases identical to TRBD1. The trim removed 6 bases at V and 0 bases at J, leaving 8 bases unmatched. CDR3 length: 15 residues. Germline V lookup: CDR1 ENHRY, CDR2 SYGVKD. Here the CDR3 DNA reads TGTGCCATCAGCTCCCTAGGACAGGCCTCCTACGAGCAGTACTTC. It codes for CAISSLGQASYEQYF.

The chain couples TRBV27 to TRBJ2-2; perhaps TRBD1 as D (6 bases). The germline CDR1 and CDR2 sequences are MNHEY and SMNVEV (reference sequence). This CDR3 contains 20 residues. V lost 10 bases, J lost 3 bases, and 33 bases lay in between. The CDR3 spells CATSPFLAVSLGGDTGELFF. DNA of the CDR3: TGTGCCACCTCACCCTTCCTGGCGGTCTCGCTAGGGGGTGACACCGGGGAGCTGTTTTTT.

The rearrangement links TRBV5-1 to TRBJ1-1, with a possible D match to TRBD1 (5 bases). V lost 4 bases and J lost 1, with 23 bases in between. This CDR3 comprises 18 residues. Germline CDR1 and CDR2: SGHRS and YFSETQ. CDR3 protein: CASSGMEGEPPQNTEAFF. For the CDR3, the DNA is TGCGCCAGCAGCGGAATGGAAGGGGAACCCCCACAGAACACTGAAGCTTTCTTT. The whole variable domain, remainder taken from reference TRBV5-1 and TRBJ1-1, is KAGVTQTPRYLIKTRGQQVTLSCSPISGHRSVSWYQQTPGQGLQFLFEYFSETQRNKGNFPGRFSGRQFSNSRSEMNVSTLELGDSALYLCASSGMEGEPPQNTEAFFGQGTRLTVV.

The gene calls are TRBV25-1 and TRBJ2-3, with TRBD1 matching over 7 bases. V lost 6 bases, J lost 2 bases, and 8 bases stayed unmatched. CDR1 and CDR2 from the germline V gene are MGHDK and SYGVNS. The CDR3 length is 15 residues. The CDR3 DNA is TGTGCCAGCAGCGTATCGGACAGGTCCACAGATACGCAGTATTTT. This gives the protein CASSVSDRSTDTQYF.

This chain connects TRBV5-4 to TRBJ1-6; 8 bases agree with TRBD1. Germline CDR1 and CDR2: SGHNT and YYREEE (reference sequence). The junction had 11 bases not matched to a gene; V was cut back by 4 bases and J by 8 bases. CDR3 length: 16 residues. The CDR3 DNA reads as TGTGCCAGCAGCGTGGTTCAGGGGGCGGAGGATTCACCCCTCCACTTT. Protein: CASSVVQGAEDSPLHF.

The chain couples TRBV5-8 to TRBJ2-1; 8 bases fit TRBD1. The germline gives CDR1 SGHTS, CDR2 YDEGEE. This CDR3 is built from 12 residues. Trimming took 0 bases from V and 16 from J; bases not matched to a gene: 6. The CDR3 spells CASSLGGTGRFF. The CDR3 region has the DNA TGTGCCAGCAGCTTGGGTGGGACAGGAAGATTCTTC.

The gene calls are TRBV18 and TRBJ2-2; D is unclear. CDR1 and CDR2 from the germline V gene are KGHSH and LQKENI. Between the trimmed V and J ends, which lost 4 bases and 1 base, there was a span of 10 bases. The CDR3 runs to 15 residues. The CDR3 sequence is CASSLYDWNTGELFF. The CDR3 DNA is TGTGCCAGCTCACTCTACGACTGGAACACCGGGGAGCTGTTTTTT.

The rearrangement uses TRBV4-1 and TRBJ2-3, with D perhaps TRBD2 (5 bases). This CDR3 has 15 amino acids. CDR1 and CDR2 (germline): MGHRA, YSYEKL. Between the trimmed V and J ends, which lost 1 base and 6 bases, there was a span of 14 bases. The CDR3 nucleotides read TGCGCCAGCAGCCAAGGTTCCCGGGGAATGGATACGCAGTATTTT. This gives the protein CASSQGSRGMDTQYF.